A single sample is the source of the 6 T cell receptor beta chains below, sequenced in a study of T cell repertoires in cytomegalovirus infection. TCRdb recomputed calls from the reads with MiXCR, one row per CDR3 protein. This repertoire shows approximately 700,000 distinct CDR3 sequences, under 40% found once; its top ten account for 2.8%. The specimen sequenced was PBMCs. The receptors derive from a human donor in good health (CMV status not recorded). Some clones in this sample may be carry-over from other donors' samples.

V usage is TRBV28 and J usage is TRBJ2-7; D is unclear. V was shortened by 5 bases and J by 2 bases, with 16 bases between the two germline ends. The CDR3 length is 15 residues. The germline gives CDR1 MDHEN, CDR2 SYDVKM. The CDR3 DNA follows: TGTGCCAGCAGTCCCCCTCTCGCTGGGCCCTACGAGCAGTACTTC. This sequence encodes CASSPPLAGPYEQYF. Full variable domain (remainder filled in from reference TRBV28 and TRBJ2-7): DVKVTQSSRYLVKRTGEKVFLECVQDMDHENMFWYRQDPGLGLRLIYFSYDVKMKEKGDIPEGYSVSREKKERFSLILESASTNQTSMYLCASSPPLAGPYEQYFGPGTRLTVT.

This sequence joins TRBV5-1 and TRBJ2-1, with D unclear. Looked up from germline, CDR1 is SGHRS and CDR2 is YFSETQ. Trimming left V 5 bases short and J 5 bases short, with 11 bases between. The CDR3 loop spans 13 amino acids. The CDR3 spells CASRSRLDNEQFF. CDR3 coding DNA: TGCGCCAGCAGATCCCGACTGGACAATGAGCAGTTCTTC.

The rearrangement links TRBV19 to TRBJ2-1; D is perhaps TRBD1 (5 bases). Germline lookup yields CDR1 LNHDA and CDR2 SQIVND (reference sequence). With 1 base removed from V and 4 bases from J, the gap between germline ends came to 11 bases. The length of the CDR3 is 15 residues. The CDR3 spells CASSIAQGFYNEQFF. The CDR3 DNA is TGTGCCAGTAGTATAGCCCAGGGCTTTTACAATGAGCAGTTCTTC.

This clonotype has at least ten counts. The chain joins TRBV6-4 to TRBJ2-2, with 8 positions matching TRBD1. The germline gives CDR1 MRHNA, CDR2 SNTAGT. V shed 5 bases and J 2 bases; nucleotides not matched to a gene: 4. This CDR3 comprises 15 residues. Here the CDR3 reads CASSMGQDNTGELFF. In nucleotides, the CDR3 is TGTGCCAGCAGTATGGGACAGGATAACACCGGGGAGCTGTTTTTT.

As to this clonotype: The junction and the germline gene differ at one end; a read error may be behind it. The rearrangement joins TRBV28 to TRBJ2-3, with 8 bases that match TRBD2. The CDR3 is 15 amino acids. Germline V gene sequence: CDR1 MDHEN, CDR2 SYDVKM. CDR3 loop: CASSLWAGGTYTQYF. CDR3 sequence (DNA): TGTGCCAGCAGTTTATGGGCGGGGGGCACATATACGCAGTATTTT.

This clonotype was counted a few times. The rearrangement uses TRBV7-9 and TRBJ2-3; D perhaps matches TRBD2 (6 bases). CDR1 is SEHNR, CDR2 FQNEAQ, per germline (reference sequence). Trimming removed 5 bases at V and 8 bases at J, with 14 bases between. The CDR3 has 13 amino acids. CDR3 in DNA: TGTGCCAGCAGCAGGGACTTGGTGGGTACGCAGTATTTT. It specifies CASSRDLVGTQYF.